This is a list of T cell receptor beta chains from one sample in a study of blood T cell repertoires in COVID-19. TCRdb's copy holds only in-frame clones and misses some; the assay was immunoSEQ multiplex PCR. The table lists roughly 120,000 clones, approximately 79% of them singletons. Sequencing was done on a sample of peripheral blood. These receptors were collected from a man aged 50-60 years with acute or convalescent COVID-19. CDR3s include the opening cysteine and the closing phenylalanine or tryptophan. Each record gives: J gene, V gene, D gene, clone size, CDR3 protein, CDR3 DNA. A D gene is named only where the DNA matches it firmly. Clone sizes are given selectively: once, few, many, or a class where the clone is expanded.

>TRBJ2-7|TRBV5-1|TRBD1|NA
CASSLIRDRVYEQYF
TGCGCCAGCAGCTTGATCCGGGACAGGGTCTACGAGCAGTACTTC
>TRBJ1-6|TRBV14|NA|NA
CASSQFAGANSPLHF
TGTGCCAGCAGCCAATTTGCAGGGGCGAATTCACCCCTCCACTTT
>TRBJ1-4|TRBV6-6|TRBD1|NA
CASSIGQGAFNEKLFF
TGTGCCAGCAGCATCGGACAGGGGGCCTTTAATGAAAAACTGTTTTTT
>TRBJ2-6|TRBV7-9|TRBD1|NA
CASSFRDRPSGANVLTF
TGTGCCAGCAGCTTCCGGGACAGACCCTCTGGGGCCAACGTCCTGACTTTC
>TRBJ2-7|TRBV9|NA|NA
CASSGDNWVRGEQYF
TGTGCCAGCAGCGGAGACAACTGGGTTAGGGGGGAGCAGTACTTC
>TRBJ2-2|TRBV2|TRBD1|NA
CASSLRTGSGTGELFF
TGTGCCAGCAGTCTCAGGACAGGGTCAGGGACCGGGGAGCTGTTTTTT
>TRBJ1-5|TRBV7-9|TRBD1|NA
CASSGTGFGQPQHF
TGTGCCAGCAGCGGGACAGGGTTCGGCCAGCCCCAGCATTTT
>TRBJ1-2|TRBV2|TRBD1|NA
CASSWTGVNYGYTF
TGTGCCAGCAGTTGGACAGGAGTTAACTATGGCTACACCTTC
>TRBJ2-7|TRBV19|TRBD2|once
CASSIDLVAGRYEQYF
TGTGCCAGTAGTATAGATCTTGTAGCGGGACGGTACGAGCAGTACTTC
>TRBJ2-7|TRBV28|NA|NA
CASSHREKPFEQYF
TGTGCCAGCAGCCACCGGGAAAAACCTTTCGAGCAGTACTTC
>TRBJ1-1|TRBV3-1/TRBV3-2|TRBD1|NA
CASSWTGSEAFF
TGTGCCAGCAGCTGGACAGGGTCCGAAGCTTTCTTT
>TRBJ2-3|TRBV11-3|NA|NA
CASSSRGSTDTQYF
TGTGCCAGCAGCTCCAGGGGTAGCACAGATACGCAGTATTTT
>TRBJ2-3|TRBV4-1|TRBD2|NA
CVSSHLLAGAGDTQYF
TGCGTCAGCAGCCACCTACTAGCGGGAGCCGGAGATACGCAGTATTTT
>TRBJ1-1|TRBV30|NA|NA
CAWNLGGVNTEAFF
TGTGCCTGGAACCTCGGGGGGGTGAACACTGAAGCTTTCTTT
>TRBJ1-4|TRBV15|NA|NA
CATSSTPGPGRVEKLFF
TGTGCCACCAGCAGCACCCCTGGCCCAGGCCGTGTAGAAAAACTGTTTTTT
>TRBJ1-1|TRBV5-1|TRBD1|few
CASSALTGVDTEAFF
TGCGCCAGCAGCGCGCTTACAGGGGTGGACACTGAAGCTTTCTTT
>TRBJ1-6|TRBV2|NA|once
CASRPGGGSSYNSPLHF
TGTGCCAGCAGACCCGGCGGGGGGTCCTCCTATAATTCACCCCTCCACTTT
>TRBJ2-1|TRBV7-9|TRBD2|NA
CASSSESGVASYNEQFF
TGTGCCAGCAGCTCAGAAAGCGGGGTGGCCTCCTACAATGAGCAGTTCTTC
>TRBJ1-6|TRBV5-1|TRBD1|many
CASSRVQWTGASPLHF
TGCGCCAGCAGCCGAGTCCAGTGGACAGGAGCCTCACCCCTCCACTTT
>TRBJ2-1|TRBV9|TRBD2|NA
CASSAGGNSGGANEQFF
TGTGCCAGCAGCGCCGGCGGGAATAGCGGGGGGGCCAATGAGCAGTTCTTC
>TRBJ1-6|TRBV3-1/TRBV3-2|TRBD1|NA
CASSQDRGGSPLHF
TGTGCCAGCAGCCAGGACAGGGGCGGTTCACCCCTCCACTTT
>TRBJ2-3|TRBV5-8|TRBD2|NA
CASSYSGGAGDTQYF
TGTGCCAGCAGCTATAGCGGGGGGGCCGGAGATACGCAGTATTTT
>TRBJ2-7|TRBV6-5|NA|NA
CASSYSNGGEQYF
TGTGCCAGCAGTTACTCGAACGGGGGCGAGCAGTACTTC
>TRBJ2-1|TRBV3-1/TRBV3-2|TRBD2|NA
CASSQDQAGFIHNEQFF
TGTGCCAGCAGCCAAGACCAAGCGGGATTCATCCACAATGAGCAGTTCTTC
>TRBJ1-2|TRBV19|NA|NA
CASSIASRANYGYTF
TGTGCCAGTAGTATAGCGTCCAGGGCCAACTATGGCTACACCTTC